These 23 T cell receptor beta chains were sequenced from one sample in a study of blood T cell repertoires in COVID-19 (dated by TCRdb to the early 2020s). Library prep was done by the immunoSEQ multiplex PCR assay. Sourced from immuneACCESS, this table was stored by TCRdb with only in-frame sequences that have V and J called. A share of the clones is absent; for the studies checked, an unresolved V gene accounts for under half, and the remainder has no known explanation. The table for this sample lists approximately 90,000 clones; 80% to 90% of them were counted only once. The ten largest clonotypes hold roughly 9% of the sample. Sequenced input: peripheral blood. These receptors were collected from a man in his fifties with acute or convalescent COVID-19.

This sequence joins TRBV18 and TRBJ1-5; D not resolved. This CDR3 has 13 amino acids. Germline lookup yields CDR1 KGHSH and CDR2 LQKENI. V was trimmed by 4 bases and J by 7 bases, leaving 11 bases between them. The CDR3 bases are TGTGCCAGCTCACAGGGAGGAGGACAGCCCCAGCATTTT. The encoded protein is CASSQGGGQPQHF. Supplemented by reference TRBV18 and TRBJ1-5, the full variable domain reads NAGVMQNPRHLVRRRGQEARLRCSPMKGHSHVYWYRQLPEEGLKFMVYLQKENIIDESGMPKERFSAEFPKEGPSILRIQQVVRGDSAAYFCASSQGGGQPQHFGDGTRLSIL.

CDR3 amino acids: CASSDPGQRYEQYF. DNA of the CDR3: TGTGCCAGCAGCGACCCGGGACAGCGCTACGAGCAGTACTTC. The rearrangement joins TRBV3-1 (or the pseudogene TRBV3-2) to TRBJ2-7, with TRBD1 matching over 7 bases. From germline, CDR1 is LGHDT and CDR2 YNNKEL (reference sequence). V shed 5 bases and J 3 bases; nucleotides not matched to a gene: 7. This CDR3 has 14 residues.

V is TRBV27 and J is TRBJ1-5, with a weak D call TRBD1 (6 bases). CDR1 is MNHEY, CDR2 SMNVEV, per germline (reference sequence). This CDR3 region has 14 residues. Trimming pared 3 bases from V and 5 bases from J, leaving 11 bases between. CDR3 loop: CASSFRGADQPQHF. DNA of the CDR3: TGTGCCAGCAGTTTTCGGGGGGCCGATCAGCCCCAGCATTTT.

In its sample, this clone was seen once. This sequence joins TRBV18 and TRBJ2-2, with a possible D match to TRBD1 (5 bases). V lost 4 bases and J 6 bases, leaving 15 bases between the germline ends. The CDR3 is made up of 15 amino acids. Germline V CDR1 and CDR2: KGHSH, LQKENI. In nucleotides, the CDR3 is TGTGCCAGCTCACGTGTCAGGGCAGGTTCCGGGGAGCTGTTTTTT. It is translated as CASSRVRAGSGELFF.

The chain is built from TRBV2 and TRBJ2-6; TRBD1 aligns across 7 bases. The CDR3 consists of 15 residues. The germline V gene encodes CDR1 SNHLY and CDR2 FYNNEI. Trimming took 7 bases from V and 4 from J; bases not matched to a gene: 7. This CDR3 reads CASIDRALGANVLTF. In DNA form, the CDR3 reads TGTGCCAGCATCGACAGGGCGTTAGGGGCCAACGTCCTGACTTTC.

The chain uses TRBV7-3 and TRBJ2-5; weak D call: TRBD1 (6 bases). V dropped 2 bases and J dropped 4 bases, with 14 bases sitting between them. This CDR3 has 15 residues. Germline CDR1 SGHTA, CDR2 FQGTGA. CDR3 sequence: CASSLLGGVGETQYF. CDR3 in DNA: TGTGCCAGCAGCTTACTTGGGGGCGTTGGAGAGACCCAGTACTTC.

This clone was picked up one time. V and J are TRBV27 and TRBJ2-6; no clear D. This CDR3 spans 15 amino acids. Germline V gene sequence: CDR1 MNHEY, CDR2 SMNVEV (reference sequence). V lost 8 bases and J 0 bases, leaving 11 bases between the germline ends. CDR3 in amino acids: CASGSYSSGANVLTF. Here the CDR3 DNA reads TGTGCCAGCGGCAGTTACAGCTCTGGGGCCAACGTCCTGACTTTC.

J is TRBJ2-6 and V is TRBV7-2; no clear D gene. V was cut by 4 bases and J by 0 bases, with 7 bases left in between. The CDR3 is made up of 15 amino acids. Germline loops: CDR1 SGHTA, CDR2 FQGNSA. CDR3 sequence (DNA): TGTGCCAGCAGCTCATCTAGCTCTGGGGCCAACGTCCTGACTTTC. This encodes CASSSSSSGANVLTF.

The J gene is TRBJ2-1, the V gene TRBV6-5, with TRBD1 matching 8 bases. V trimming: 3 bases; J trimming: 5 bases; junction bases outside the gene matches: 9. This CDR3 has 16 amino acids. The germline gives CDR1 MNHEY, CDR2 SVGAGI. CDR3 loop: CASSYYSGTGHNEQFF. DNA for the CDR3: TGTGCCAGCAGTTATTATTCCGGGACAGGTCACAATGAGCAGTTCTTC.

The V and J genes are TRBV13 and TRBJ2-2; 7 positions agree with TRBD2. The germline V gene has CDR1 PRHDT and CDR2 FYEKMQ (reference sequence). CDR3 length: 15 amino acids. The V segment lost 5 bases and the J segment 4 bases; nucleotides outside the gene matches: 7. The CDR3, as DNA: TGTGCCAGCAGCGCAGCGGGGCAGGTCACCGGGGAGCTGTTTTTT. Protein sequence: CASSAAGQVTGELFF.

The V and J genes are TRBV7-2 and TRBJ1-1, with no clear D. There are 14 residues in the CDR3. Trimming left V 5 bases short and J 6 bases short, with 16 bases between. Germline V lookup: CDR1 SGHTA, CDR2 FQGNSA. CDR3 nucleotide sequence: TGTGCCAGCAGCCCGAAGGCAGGAACCGCTGAAGCTTTCTTT. Residues: CASSPKAGTAEAFF.

The rearrangement links TRBV7-9 to TRBJ1-4; D is unclear. The ends were cut back, 1 base at V and 4 bases at J, with 7 bases in the middle. The CDR3 is 14 residues long. The germline V gene has CDR1 SEHNR and CDR2 FQNEAQ (reference sequence). The CDR3 is CASSLVAGNEKLFF. The DNA for the CDR3 is TGTGCCAGCAGCTTAGTGGCGGGTAATGAAAAACTGTTTTTT. The whole variable domain, remainder taken from reference TRBV7-9 and TRBJ1-4, is DTGVSQNPRHKITKRGQNVTFRCDPISEHNRLYWYRQTLGQGPEFLTYFQNEAQLEKSRLLSDRFSAERPKGSFSTLEIQRTEQGDSAMYLCASSLVAGNEKLFFGSGTQLSVL.

CDR3 loop: CASSPALTGKVTNEKLFF. Written as DNA, the CDR3 is TGTGCCAGCAGTCCAGCGCTAACAGGGAAAGTAACTAATGAAAAACTGTTTTTT. The chain couples TRBV27 to TRBJ1-4, with a tentative D call TRBD1 (6 bases). The CDR3 runs to 18 residues. Between the trimmed V and J ends, which lost 5 bases and 1 base, there was a span of 20 bases. Germline CDR1 and CDR2: MNHEY and SMNVEV (reference sequence).

V gene TRBV3-1 (or the pseudogene TRBV3-2) combines with J gene TRBJ1-5, with 7 bases fitting TRBD1. This CDR3 has 14 amino acids. Per germline, CDR1 LGHDT and CDR2 YNNKEL (reference sequence). V lost 3 bases to trimming and J lost 3 bases; unmatched junction nucleotides: 2. CDR3: CASSHGTDNQPQHF. The CDR3 bases are TGTGCCAGCAGCCACGGGACAGACAATCAGCCCCAGCATTTT.

This chain joins TRBV5-6 and TRBJ1-6; TRBD1 agrees at 7 bases. The CDR3 extends over 15 amino acids. The V gene end was trimmed by 0 bases and the J gene end by 7 bases; junction bases not matched to a gene: 4. Germline V lookup: CDR1 SGHDT, CDR2 YYEEEE. CDR3 in amino acids: CASSLDRGLNSPLHF. CDR3 DNA sequence: TGTGCCAGCAGCTTGGACAGGGGCTTGAATTCACCCCTCCACTTT.

This clone showed up just a few times. The genes are TRBV7-2 and TRBJ1-5; TRBD1 might be the D (6 bases). CDR1 and CDR2 (germline): SGHTA, FQGNSA. The CDR3 consists of 18 residues. V lost 5 bases to trimming and J lost 1 base, with 21 bases between them. The CDR3 loop reads CASSPTGIGGSSNQPQHF. In DNA, the CDR3 is TGTGCCAGCAGCCCCACAGGGATTGGTGGGTCGAGCAATCAGCCCCAGCATTTT. The complete variable domain, with remaining parts taken from reference TRBV7-2 and TRBJ1-5, reads GAGVSQSPSNKVTEKGKDVELRCDPISGHTALYWYRQSLGQGLEFLIYFQGNSAPDKSGLPSDRFSAERTGGSVSTLTIQRTQQEDSAVYLCASSPTGIGGSSNQPQHFGDGTRLSIL.

The chain has TRBV30 and TRBJ2-1, with TRBD1 matching over 9 bases. This CDR3 has 15 residues. V shed 5 bases, J shed 6 bases, and the junction held 11 bases outside the gene matches. CDR1 and CDR2 from the germline V gene are GTSNPN and SVGIG (reference sequence). The CDR3 nucleotides read TGTGCCTGGCTCCCCGGGACAGGGTTTGGCAATGAGCAGTTCTTC. It encodes CAWLPGTGFGNEQFF.

The chain is built from TRBV2 and TRBJ1-2; 7 bases map to TRBD1. The CDR3 has 12 amino acids. Germline lookup yields CDR1 SNHLY and CDR2 FYNNEI. J gave up 2 bases and V 8 bases, and 2 bases lay outside the gene matches. The CDR3 DNA sequence: TGTGCCAGCGACAGGGACAACTATGGCTACACCTTC. Its translation: CASDRDNYGYTF.

The chain couples TRBV19 to TRBJ2-1; 7 bases are shared with TRBD1. Looked up from germline, CDR1 is LNHDA and CDR2 is SQIVND (reference sequence). The CDR3 covers 16 residues. V was clipped by 7 bases and J by 6 bases; unmatched bases: 15. CDR3 DNA: TGTGCCAGTAAAAAGGGGGCACAGGGACGTAGCAATGAGCAGTTCTTC. Translating gives CASKKGAQGRSNEQFF.

The chain is built from TRBV5-1 and TRBJ1-1; TRBD1 aligns across 8 bases. With 0 bases clipped from V and 4 bases from J, the junction kept 5 bases outside the gene matches. The germline gives CDR1 SGHRS, CDR2 YFSETQ. This CDR3 comprises 15 residues. In DNA, the CDR3 is TGCGCCAGCAGCTTGGATCCAGGGGGCGGCACTGAAGCTTTCTTT. This translates into CASSLDPGGGTEAFF.

The CDR3 DNA reads as TGTGCCAGCAGTGAAGAGAGGACTGGAAACACCATATATTTT. Translation gives CASSEERTGNTIYF. The chain combines TRBV25-1 with TRBJ1-3; D is unclear. Per germline, CDR1 MGHDK and CDR2 SYGVNS. V lost 2 bases and J lost 2, with 7 bases in between. This CDR3 comprises 14 residues. The entire variable domain, with the rest obtained from reference TRBV25-1 and TRBJ1-3, is as follows: EADIYQTPRYLVIGTGKKITLECSQTMGHDKMYWYQQDPGMELHLIHYSYGVNSTEKGDLSSESTVSRIRTEHFPLTLESARPSHTSQYLCASSEERTGNTIYFGEGSWLTVV.

The V gene is TRBV19, the J gene TRBJ1-5; TRBD1 matches at 7 bases. J gave up 2 bases and V 5 bases, and 6 bases lay outside the gene matches. The CDR3 loop spans 15 amino acids. Germline V gives CDR1 LNHDA, CDR2 SQIVND (reference sequence). The CDR3 DNA reads as TGTGCCAGTAGTTCGCAGGGGGACGGCAATCAGCCCCAGCATTTT. Amino acid sequence: CASSSQGDGNQPQHF.

The chain carries TRBV24-1 and TRBJ2-3; D is perhaps TRBD1 (6 bases). The V and J ends lost 4 bases and 4 bases respectively, with 11 bases between them. The germline V gene encodes CDR1 KGHDR and CDR2 SFDVKD. This CDR3 comprises 14 residues. The CDR3 sequence: CATSDSPGADTQYF. The DNA for the CDR3 is TGTGCCACCAGTGACTCTCCAGGGGCAGATACGCAGTATTTT.